The 3 T cell receptor beta chains given below trace back to one sample, sequenced in a study of spatial heterogeneity in lung cancer. TCRdb called the 5' RACE reads again in MiXCR, with one record for every CDR3 protein. The sample contains about 48,000 distinct CDR3 sequences, 5.3% of which appear only once. The time point was: sample taken at primary tumor resection. The specimen comprised PBMCs, sampled at surgery. The origin of the receptors is a male donor with early-stage non-small cell lung cancer.

There are a few counts of this clonotype. The V and J genes are TRBV20-1 and TRBJ2-3; 7 nucleotides match TRBD2. Trimming at V came to 6 bases and at J to 4 bases, leaving 7 bases not matched to a gene. The CDR3 covers 13 residues. Germline CDR1 DFQATT, CDR2 SNEGSKA (reference sequence). The CDR3 sequence: CSAITSAPDTQYF. CDR3 sequence (DNA): TGCAGTGCAATTACTAGCGCCCCAGATACGCAGTATTTT.

Ten or more counts support this clonotype. This chain connects TRBV2 to TRBJ2-7; possibly TRBD1 for D (6 bases). Germline lookup yields CDR1 SNHLY and CDR2 FYNNEI. The ends were cut back, 5 bases at V and 2 bases at J, with 10 bases in the middle. CDR3 size: 13 residues. The CDR3, as DNA: TGTGCCAGCAGTAGGGGGTCTCCCTACGAGCAGTACTTC. Its protein product is CASSRGSPYEQYF.

To note about this clonotype: The junction shows a germline mismatch at one end, possibly a read error. V and J are TRBV11-2 and TRBJ2-7; D uncertain. Germline CDR1 SGHAT, CDR2 FQNNGV. This CDR3 has 14 amino acids. The CDR3 region has the DNA TGTGGCAGCAGCCCGACGAGAGGAAACTACGAGCAGTACTTC. Its protein is CGSSPTRGNYEQYF.